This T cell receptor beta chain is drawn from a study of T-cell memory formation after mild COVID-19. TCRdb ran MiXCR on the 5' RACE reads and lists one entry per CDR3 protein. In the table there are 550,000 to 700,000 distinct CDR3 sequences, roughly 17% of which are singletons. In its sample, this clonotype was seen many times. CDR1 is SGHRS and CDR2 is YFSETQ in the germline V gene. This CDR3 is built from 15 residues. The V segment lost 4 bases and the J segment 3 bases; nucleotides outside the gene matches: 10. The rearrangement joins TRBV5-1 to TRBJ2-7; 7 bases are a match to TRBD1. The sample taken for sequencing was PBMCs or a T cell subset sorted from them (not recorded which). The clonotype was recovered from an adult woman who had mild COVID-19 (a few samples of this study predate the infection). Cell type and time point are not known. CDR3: CASSPTGEPNYEQYF. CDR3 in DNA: TGCGCCAGCAGCCCTACAGGGGAACCTAACTACGAGCAGTACTTC.